The source of this TCR beta chain is a study of blood T cell repertoires in COVID-19. About the research overall: Italy, Spain and the United States were the sources of the convalescent and acute COVID-19 samples. Sources were T cells, B-cell-depleted T cells, or PBMCs; the material itself was cDNA or gDNA.

The germline V gene has CDR1 SGHAT and CDR2 FQNNGV. Trimming cost V 1 base and J 7 bases, with 6 bases left between them. The length of the CDR3 is 12 residues. Original data processing: Amplification of reference gene primers provided the estimated nucleated cell counts. Produced via immunoSEQ multiplex PCR; TCRdb's table is partial and in-frame only. Clone size and V and J calls were adopted from that table, with D and trimming inferred from the DNA. The sample includes more than 250,000 clones, 83% seen only once; the top ten take about 1.2%. V is TRBV11-2 and J is TRBJ2-3; D is unclear. The clonotype originates from a woman between 50 and 59 years old with acute or convalescent COVID-19. Specimen: peripheral blood. Here the CDR3 DNA reads TGTGCCAGCAGCTTAGGAGTTCATACGCAGTATTTT. This codes for CASSLGVHTQYF.